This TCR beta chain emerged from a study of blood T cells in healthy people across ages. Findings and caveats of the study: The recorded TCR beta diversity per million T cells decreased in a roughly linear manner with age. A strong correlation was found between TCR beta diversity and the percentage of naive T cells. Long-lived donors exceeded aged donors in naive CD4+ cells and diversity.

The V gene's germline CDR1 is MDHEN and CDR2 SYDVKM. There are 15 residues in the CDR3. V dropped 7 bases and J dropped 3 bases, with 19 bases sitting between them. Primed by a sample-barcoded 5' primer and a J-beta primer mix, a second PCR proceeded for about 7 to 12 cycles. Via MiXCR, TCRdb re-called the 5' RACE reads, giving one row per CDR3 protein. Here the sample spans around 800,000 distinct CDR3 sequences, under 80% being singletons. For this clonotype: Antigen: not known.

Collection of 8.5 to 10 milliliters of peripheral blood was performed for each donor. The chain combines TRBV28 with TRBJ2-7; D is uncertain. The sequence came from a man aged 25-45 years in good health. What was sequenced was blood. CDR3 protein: CASITAAPSGYEQYF. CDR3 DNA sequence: TGTGCCAGCATTACCGCCGCACCCTCGGGCTACGAGCAGTACTTC.